This TCR beta chain was observed in a study of blood T cells in healthy people across ages. A second PCR of 7 to 11 cycles used a sample-barcoded 5' primer and a J-beta primer mix. MiXCR was run by TCRdb on the 5' RACE reads, yielding one entry per CDR3 protein. In the table there are 920,000 or so distinct CDR3 sequences, over 35% of which are singletons. The germline gives CDR1 SGHRS, CDR2 YFSETQ. Losses at the gene ends were 1 base for V and 5 bases for J; bases not matched to a gene: 2. The CDR3 runs to 15 residues. This TCR came from a woman in her sixties in good health. The chain combines TRBV5-1 with TRBJ2-3; 12 bases fit TRBD1. Sample: blood. CDR3 amino acids: CASSLWDRGRDTQYF. The CDR3 nucleotides read TGCGCCAGCAGCTTGTGGGACAGGGGGCGAGATACGCAGTATTTT.